A selection of T cell receptor beta chains follows, all from one sample in a study of Ad26.COV2.S vaccination and SARS-CoV-2 variants. This table comes from immunoSEQ multiplex PCR, and its TCRdb copy is limited to in-frame clones, with some not included. The sample has 300,000 to 400,000 clones; 75% to 90% are singletons. The sample was peripheral blood, taken in a trial of Ad26.COV2.S vaccine versus placebo. The receptors here all came from a person between 18 and 65 years old who received the Ad26.COV2.S COVID-19 vaccine or a placebo. CDR3s include the opening cysteine and the closing phenylalanine or tryptophan. A D gene is named only where the DNA matches it firmly. Clone size is stated in some rows and not others, as once, few, many or a class when expanded.

size	V	D	J	DNA	CDR3
NA	TRBV28	NA	TRBJ1-2	TGTGCCAGCAGTTTACGGCCTGACTATGGCTACACCTTC	CASSLRPDYGYTF
NA	TRBV28	NA	TRBJ1-4	TGTGCCAGCAGCCCAGGTGGGGCAACTAATGAAAAACTGTTTTTT	CASSPGGATNEKLFF
NA	TRBV19	NA	TRBJ2-2	TGTGCCAGTAGTTCCTCTGAGTCCCCGAACACCGGGGAGCTGTTTTTT	CASSSSESPNTGELFF
NA	TRBV5-5	NA	TRBJ2-4	TGTGCCAGCAGCCCCGGTGCACTTAAAAACATTCAGTACTTC	CASSPGALKNIQYF
NA	TRBV7-8	TRBD1	TRBJ1-1	TGTGCCAGCAGCTCGGACAGGGGTTTGAACACTGAAGCTTTCTTT	CASSSDRGLNTEAFF
NA	TRBV7-2	NA	TRBJ1-4	TGTGCCAGCAGCTACCGACAGAGGGGTGAAAAACTGTTTTTT	CASSYRQRGEKLFF
NA	TRBV4-3	NA	TRBJ2-7	TGCGCCAGCAGCCAAGATCGGGGGAAGGGGCTTTACGAGCAGTACTTC	CASSQDRGKGLYEQYF
NA	TRBV27	NA	TRBJ2-5	TGTGCCAGCAGTTTAGGACAGCAAGAGACCCAGTACTTC	CASSLGQQETQYF
NA	TRBV27	TRBD1	TRBJ2-7	TGTGCCAGCAGTTCTCGGGACAGGTCCTACGAGCAGTACTTC	CASSSRDRSYEQYF
NA	TRBV6-5	NA	TRBJ2-2	TGTGCCGCCCGGGTCGAGAACACCGGGGAGCTGTTTTTT	CAARVENTGELFF
NA	TRBV3-1/TRBV3-2	NA	TRBJ2-2	TGTGCCAGCAGCCAACGGGACGGCGGGGAGCTGTTTTTT	CASSQRDGGELFF
NA	TRBV19	NA	TRBJ2-3	TGTGCCAGTAGTACCCCCCGTGAGACGCAGTATTTT	CASSTPRETQYF
once	TRBV7-3	TRBD2	TRBJ2-7	TGTGCCAGCAGCTTAACGAGGGTGGGACTAGCGGGAGGCGAGCAGTACTTC	CASSLTRVGLAGGEQYF
NA	TRBV6-5	NA	TRBJ1-5	TGTGCCAGCAGCCCAACGAGGGGTCAGCCCCAGCATTTT	CASSPTRGQPQHF
once	TRBV6-4	NA	TRBJ2-2	TGTGCCAGCAGTGACCGTCAGTCCGGGGAGCTGTTTTTT	CASSDRQSGELFF
NA	TRBV19	NA	TRBJ2-7	TGTGCCAGTAGTATGGGGACGGGGGCCTACGAGCAGTACTTC	CASSMGTGAYEQYF
NA	TRBV7-6	NA	TRBJ2-1	TGTGCCAGCAGCCATGGGGGATACAATGAGCAGTTCTTC	CASSHGGYNEQFF
NA	TRBV9	NA	TRBJ2-7	TGTGCCAGCAGCGTAGATTTCAGTCTTCAGTACGAGCAGTACTTC	CASSVDFSLQYEQYF
NA	TRBV27	TRBD1	TRBJ2-7	TGTGCCAGCGGCCCACCTCGGACAGGGTTCAACGAGCAGTACTTC	CASGPPRTGFNEQYF
few	TRBV19	TRBD1	TRBJ1-1	TGTGCCAGTAGTCCTGGTCCCGGGACAGGGCTTCTGAACACTGAAGCTTTCTTT	CASSPGPGTGLLNTEAFF
NA	TRBV27	TRBD1	TRBJ2-1	TGTGCCAGCAGTCCCGGGACAGGGGGCCTTTACAATGAGCAGTTCTTC	CASSPGTGGLYNEQFF
NA	TRBV2	NA	TRBJ1-2	TGTGCCAGCAGTGAACACACTAACTATGGCTACACCTTC	CASSEHTNYGYTF
NA	TRBV5-1	TRBD2	TRBJ2-3	TGCGCCAGCAGCTTGTGGCGGGAGGTGGATACGCAGTATTTT	CASSLWREVDTQYF
NA	TRBV11-2	NA	TRBJ2-1	TGTGCCAGCAGCTCCCCCCCCCAAACTAATGAGCAGTTCTTC	CASSSPPQTNEQFF
few	TRBV7-9	NA	TRBJ1-6	TGTGCCAGCAGCGGCGACTCGAGCTCCTATAATTCACCCCTCCACTTT	CASSGDSSSYNSPLHF
NA	TRBV4-3	NA	TRBJ1-6	TGCGCCAGCAGCCAAGAAAACGAGGGTATGGACTCCTATAATTCACCCCTCCACTTT	CASSQENEGMDSYNSPLHF
few	TRBV18	NA	TRBJ2-4	TGTGCCAGCTCACCCGCGGACAGCCAAAACATTCAGTACTTC	CASSPADSQNIQYF
NA	TRBV18	TRBD2	TRBJ2-1	TGTGCCAGCTCACCAGCTAGCGGACCGTACAATGAGCAGTTCTTC	CASSPASGPYNEQFF
NA	TRBV5-4	TRBD2	TRBJ2-2	TGTGCCAGCAGCTCTCTAGCGGGAGTAACCGGGGAGCTGTTTTTT	CASSSLAGVTGELFF
NA	TRBV6-6	NA	TRBJ1-2	TGTGCCAGCCTTTTAATTAACTATGGCTACACCTTC	CASLLINYGYTF
NA	TRBV28	NA	TRBJ1-2	TGTGCCAGCAGTCCTGAGGGCAGAGGTCAGGCCTATGGCTACACCTTC	CASSPEGRGQAYGYTF
NA	TRBV3-1/TRBV3-2	TRBD1	TRBJ1-2	TGTGCCAGCAGCCCCGGACAGGGTCTTGGCTACACCTTC	CASSPGQGLGYTF
NA	TRBV27	NA	TRBJ2-7	TGTGCTACGGCAGATATTAGCTCCTACGAGCAGTACTTC	CATADISSYEQYF
NA	TRBV16	TRBD1	TRBJ1-2	TGTGCCAGCAGCCAAATAGACGGGACAGGGGCCGGCTACACCTTC	CASSQIDGTGAGYTF
NA	TRBV19	NA	TRBJ2-5	TGTGCCAGTAGGTCACAGGAAGGAGAGACCCAGTACTTC	CASRSQEGETQYF
NA	TRBV4-1	TRBD2	TRBJ2-3	TGCGCCAGCAGCCAAGCCCTAGCGGGTTCCACAGATACGCAGTATTTT	CASSQALAGSTDTQYF
few	TRBV6-1	NA	TRBJ1-1	TGTGCCAGCAGTGAGGGATTTGGGGGACGGGGCACTGAAGCTTTCTTT	CASSEGFGGRGTEAFF
NA	TRBV3-1/TRBV3-2	TRBD1	TRBJ2-5	TGTGCCAGCAGCCCGTACAGGGGGCAAGAGACCCAGTACTTC	CASSPYRGQETQYF
NA	TRBV2	TRBD2	TRBJ2-2	TGTGCCAGCAGTGTGGGAAGCGGGGGTCCCGGGGAGCTGTTTTTT	CASSVGSGGPGELFF
NA	TRBV7-6	TRBD2	TRBJ2-3	TGTGCCAGCAGCTACCGGGGCGCGGGGGAGCTCACAGATACGCAGTATTTT	CASSYRGAGELTDTQYF
once	TRBV7-2	NA	TRBJ2-3	TGTGCCAGCAGCTTAGGAGTGGCGGATACGCAGTATTTT	CASSLGVADTQYF
NA	TRBV5-5	TRBD2	TRBJ2-7	TGTGCCAGCAGCTTCCTAGCGGGCGATTCCTACGAGCAGTACTTC	CASSFLAGDSYEQYF
NA	TRBV9	NA	TRBJ1-1	TGTGCCAGCAGCGGTGGGAGGGTGGACACTGAAGCTTTCTTT	CASSGGRVDTEAFF
NA	TRBV6-2/TRBV6-3	NA	TRBJ2-7	TGTGCCAGCAGTGCTCGACGACTCGACGAGCAGTACTTC	CASSARRLDEQYF
NA	TRBV10-2	NA	TRBJ1-1	TGCGCCAGCGGGGAACAAAACACTGAAGCTTTCTTT	CASGEQNTEAFF
NA	TRBV7-9	TRBD1	TRBJ1-4	TGTGCCAGCAGCCCAGGGGGCAGTATTGAAAAACTGTTTTTT	CASSPGGSIEKLFF
NA	TRBV28	NA	TRBJ1-5	TGTGCCAGCAGTTTATCCCCCCCGGGGACGCAGCCCCAGCATTTT	CASSLSPPGTQPQHF
NA	TRBV25-1	NA	TRBJ2-1	TGTGCCAGCAGTGTTCCGGCAGGGAGCAATGAGCAGTTCTTC	CASSVPAGSNEQFF
NA	TRBV6-2/TRBV6-3	NA	TRBJ2-7	TGTGCCAGCAGTTATGAGACAGGGAGGTACGAGCAGTACTTC	CASSYETGRYEQYF
NA	TRBV7-8	NA	TRBJ2-7	TGTGCCAGCAGCTTCTACGGCTTAGCCTACGAGCAGTACTTC	CASSFYGLAYEQYF
NA	TRBV28	NA	TRBJ1-6	TGTGCCAGCAGTTTGGGCGGCCGGGGGTTCAATTCACCCCTCCACTTT	CASSLGGRGFNSPLHF
NA	TRBV3-1/TRBV3-2	NA	TRBJ1-2	TGTGCCAGCAGCCAGGGGGGGGCAGGTGGCTACACCTTC	CASSQGGAGGYTF